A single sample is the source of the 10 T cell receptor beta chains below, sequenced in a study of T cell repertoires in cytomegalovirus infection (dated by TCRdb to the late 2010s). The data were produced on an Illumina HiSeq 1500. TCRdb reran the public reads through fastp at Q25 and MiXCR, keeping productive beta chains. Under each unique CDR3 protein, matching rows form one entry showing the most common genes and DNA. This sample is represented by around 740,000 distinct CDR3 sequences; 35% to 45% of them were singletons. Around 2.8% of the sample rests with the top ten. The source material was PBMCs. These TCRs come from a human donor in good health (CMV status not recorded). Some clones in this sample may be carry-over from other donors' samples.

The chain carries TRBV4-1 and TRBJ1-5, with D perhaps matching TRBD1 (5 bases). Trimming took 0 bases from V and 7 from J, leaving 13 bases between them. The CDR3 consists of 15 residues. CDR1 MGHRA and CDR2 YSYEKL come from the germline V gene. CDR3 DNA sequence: TGCGCCAGCAGCCAAGATCCCAGGGTCGGACAGCCCCAGCATTTT. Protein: CASSQDPRVGQPQHF.

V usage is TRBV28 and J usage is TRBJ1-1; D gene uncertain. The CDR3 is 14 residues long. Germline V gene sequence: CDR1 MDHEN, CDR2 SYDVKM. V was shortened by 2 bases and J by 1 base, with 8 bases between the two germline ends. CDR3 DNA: TGTGCCAGCAGTTTAGGGTTAGGGAACACTGAAGCTTTCTTT. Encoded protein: CASSLGLGNTEAFF.

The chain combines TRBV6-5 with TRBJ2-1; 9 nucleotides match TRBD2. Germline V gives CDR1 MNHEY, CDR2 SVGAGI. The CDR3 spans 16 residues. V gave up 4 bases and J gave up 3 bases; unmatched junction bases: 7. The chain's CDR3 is CASSSTGTSIYNEQFF. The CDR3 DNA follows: TGTGCCAGCAGTTCGACCGGGACTAGCATCTACAATGAGCAGTTCTTC.

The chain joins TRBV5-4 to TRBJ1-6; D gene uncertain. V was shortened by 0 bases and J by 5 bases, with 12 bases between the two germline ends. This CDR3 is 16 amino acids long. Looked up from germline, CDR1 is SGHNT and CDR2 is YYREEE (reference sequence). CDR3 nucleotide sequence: TGTGCCAGCAGCTTGGCCATGGGGTCGGATAATTCACCCCTCCACTTT. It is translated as CASSLAMGSDNSPLHF.

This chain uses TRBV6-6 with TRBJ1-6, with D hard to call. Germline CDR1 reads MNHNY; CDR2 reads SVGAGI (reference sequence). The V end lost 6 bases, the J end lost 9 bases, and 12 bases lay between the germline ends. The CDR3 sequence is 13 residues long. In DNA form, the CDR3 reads TGTGCCAGCAGCACCTCCCCTAGTTCACCCCTCCACTTT. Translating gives CASSTSPSSPLHF.

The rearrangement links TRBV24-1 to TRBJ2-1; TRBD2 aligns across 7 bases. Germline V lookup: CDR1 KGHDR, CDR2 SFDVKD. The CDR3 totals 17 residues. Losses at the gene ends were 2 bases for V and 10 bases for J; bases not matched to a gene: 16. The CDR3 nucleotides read TGTGCCACCAGTGATTCCCGTGGACTAGTAGTCTTAGGGGAGCAGTTCTTC. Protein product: CATSDSRGLVVLGEQFF.

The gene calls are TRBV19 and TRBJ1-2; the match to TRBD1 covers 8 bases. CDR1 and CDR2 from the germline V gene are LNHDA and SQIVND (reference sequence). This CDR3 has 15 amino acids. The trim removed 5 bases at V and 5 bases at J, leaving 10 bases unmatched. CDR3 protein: CASSPGQGIPYGYTF. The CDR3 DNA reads TGTGCCAGTAGTCCAGGACAGGGCATACCGTATGGCTACACCTTC.

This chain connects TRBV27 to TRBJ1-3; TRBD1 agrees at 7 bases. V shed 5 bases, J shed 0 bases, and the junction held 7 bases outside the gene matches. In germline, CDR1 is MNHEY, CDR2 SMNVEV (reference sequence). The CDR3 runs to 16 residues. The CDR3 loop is CASSPGQDSSGNTIYF. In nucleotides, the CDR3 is TGTGCCAGCAGTCCCGGACAGGATAGCTCTGGAAACACCATATATTTT.

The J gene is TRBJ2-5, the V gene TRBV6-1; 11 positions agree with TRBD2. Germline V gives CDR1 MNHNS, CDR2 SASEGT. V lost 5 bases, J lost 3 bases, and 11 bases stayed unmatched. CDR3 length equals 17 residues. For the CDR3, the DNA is TGTGCCAGCAGTTACCTCGGGACTAGCGGACCCGAAGAGACCCAGTACTTC. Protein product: CASSYLGTSGPEETQYF.

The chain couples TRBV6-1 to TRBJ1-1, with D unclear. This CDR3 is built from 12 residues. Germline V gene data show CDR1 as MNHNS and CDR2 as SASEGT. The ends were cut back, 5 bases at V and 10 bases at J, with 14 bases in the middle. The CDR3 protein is CASSSTVYGAFF. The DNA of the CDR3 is TGTGCCAGCAGTTCCACCGTATATGGAGCTTTCTTT.